A single sample gave rise to the 9 T cell receptor beta chains below, sequenced in a study of OX40 agonist ivuxolimab in advanced cancers. Measured with immunoSEQ multiplex PCR; TCRdb has only the in-frame clones, and not every one. This sample has about 58,000 clones, with 86% found just once. The sample was CD4+ or CD8+ T cells sorted from blood, taken in a trial of the OX40 agonist ivuxolimab. All receptors come from an adult with an advanced solid tumor such as melanoma, head and neck, liver or kidney cancer.

The rearrangement links TRBV10-3 to TRBJ2-1; D is unresolved. The CDR3 runs 12 residues. Germline V gives CDR1 ENHRY, CDR2 SYGVKD. Trimming took off 5 bases at V and 7 bases at J, with 9 bases between the two ends. The CDR3 loop reads CAISSAGNEQFF. CDR3 coding DNA: TGTGCCATCAGTAGCGCAGGAAATGAGCAGTTCTTC.

The V call is TRBV10-3, the J call TRBJ1-2; no clear D. The V gene lost 6 bases and the J gene lost 0 bases, with 11 bases spanning the gap. The CDR3 loop spans 14 amino acids. CDR1 is ENHRY, CDR2 SYGVKD, per germline. The CDR3, as DNA: TGTGCCATCAGGAGTCCCCTTACTAACTATGGCTACACCTTC. This sequence encodes CAIRSPLTNYGYTF.

The CDR3 coding sequence is TGTGCCAGCAGTTTCGAGAGGGATGAAGAATTCTCCGGGGAGCTGTTTTTT. This gives the protein CASSFERDEEFSGELFF. This rearrangement joins TRBV28 to TRBJ2-2; D might be TRBD2 (5 bases). Per the germline V gene, CDR1 is MDHEN and CDR2 is SYDVKM. Trimming shortened V by 3 bases and J by 6 bases, and 20 bases separated the two germline ends. This CDR3 is 17 amino acids long.

The V and J genes are TRBV27 and TRBJ1-2; D is possibly TRBD1 (5 bases). CDR3 size: 14 residues. Germline CDR1 MNHEY, CDR2 SMNVEV (reference sequence). Trimming cost V 0 bases and J 4 bases, with 9 bases left between them. CDR3 region: CASSLSPGTYGYTF. The DNA for the CDR3 is TGTGCCAGCAGTTTATCACCCGGGACCTATGGCTACACCTTC.

This chain links TRBV11-2 with TRBJ1-3; D ambiguous. This CDR3 spans 15 amino acids. Per germline, CDR1 SGHAT and CDR2 FQNNGV. V shed 1 base and J shed 0 bases, with 7 bases lying between them. CDR3 protein: CASSLVRSSGNTIYF. In DNA, the CDR3 is TGTGCCAGCAGCTTAGTGAGGAGCTCTGGAAACACCATATATTTT.

The rearrangement joins TRBV19 to TRBJ2-3; 8 positions match TRBD1. The CDR3 has 15 residues. In germline, CDR1 is LNHDA, CDR2 SQIVND (reference sequence). Unmatched junction bases numbered 4, after V lost 4 bases and J lost 1 base. CDR3 sequence reads: CASSRTGFRTDTQYF. The CDR3 DNA follows: TGTGCCAGTAGTAGGACAGGGTTCCGCACAGATACGCAGTATTTT.

This clone came up a few times. CDR3 sequence (DNA): TGTGCCAGCCGCAGACTTTCCTATAATTCACCCCTCCACTTT. It specifies CASRRLSYNSPLHF. The chain uses TRBV7-9 and TRBJ1-6; D is undetermined. CDR1 is SEHNR, CDR2 FQNEAQ, per germline (reference sequence). V gave up 8 bases and J gave up 1 base, with 9 bases separating them. This CDR3 has 14 amino acids.

J is TRBJ2-1 and V is TRBV27; D remains ambiguous. Germline CDR1 MNHEY, CDR2 SMNVEV (reference sequence). This CDR3 comprises 15 residues. V lost 2 bases to trimming and J lost 2 bases, with 10 bases between them. This CDR3 reads CASSLGPTPYNEQFF. Here the CDR3 DNA reads TGTGCCAGCAGTTTAGGTCCGACCCCCTACAATGAGCAGTTCTTC.

The rearrangement uses TRBV4-1 and TRBJ1-6; no reliable D call. Trimming pared 0 bases from V and 8 bases from J, leaving 11 bases between. The germline V gene encodes CDR1 MGHRA and CDR2 YSYEKL. The CDR3 consists of 15 residues. The CDR3 region has the DNA TGCGCCAGCAGCCAAGATCGAGGTAGGGATTCACCCCTCCACTTT. This gives the protein CASSQDRGRDSPLHF.